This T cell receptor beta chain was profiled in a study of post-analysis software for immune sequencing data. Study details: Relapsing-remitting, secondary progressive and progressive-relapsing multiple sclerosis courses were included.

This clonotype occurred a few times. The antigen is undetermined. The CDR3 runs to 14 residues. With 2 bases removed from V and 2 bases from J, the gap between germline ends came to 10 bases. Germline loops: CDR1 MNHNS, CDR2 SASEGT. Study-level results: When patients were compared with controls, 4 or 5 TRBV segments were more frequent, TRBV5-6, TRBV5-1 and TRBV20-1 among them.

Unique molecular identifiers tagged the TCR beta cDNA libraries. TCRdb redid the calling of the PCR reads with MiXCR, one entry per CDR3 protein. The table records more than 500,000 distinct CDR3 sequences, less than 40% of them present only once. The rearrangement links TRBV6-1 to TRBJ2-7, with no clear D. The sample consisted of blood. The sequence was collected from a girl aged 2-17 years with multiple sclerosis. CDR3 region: CASSESGSAYEQYF. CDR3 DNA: TGTGCCAGCAGTGAATCCGGCAGCGCCTACGAGCAGTACTTC.